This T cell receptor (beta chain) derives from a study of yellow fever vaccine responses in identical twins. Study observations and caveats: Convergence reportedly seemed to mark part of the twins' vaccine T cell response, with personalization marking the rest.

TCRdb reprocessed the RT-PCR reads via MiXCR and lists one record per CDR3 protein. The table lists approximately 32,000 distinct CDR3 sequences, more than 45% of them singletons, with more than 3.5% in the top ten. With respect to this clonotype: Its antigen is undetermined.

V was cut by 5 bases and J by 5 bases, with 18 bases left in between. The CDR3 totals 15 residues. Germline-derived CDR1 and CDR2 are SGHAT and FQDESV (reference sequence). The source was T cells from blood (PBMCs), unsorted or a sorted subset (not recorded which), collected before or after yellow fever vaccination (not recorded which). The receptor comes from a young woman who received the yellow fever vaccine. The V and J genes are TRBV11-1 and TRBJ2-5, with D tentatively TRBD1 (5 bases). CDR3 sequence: CASSTRQPRQETQYF. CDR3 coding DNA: TGTGCCAGCAGCACCCGACAGCCCAGGCAGGAGACCCAGTACTTC.